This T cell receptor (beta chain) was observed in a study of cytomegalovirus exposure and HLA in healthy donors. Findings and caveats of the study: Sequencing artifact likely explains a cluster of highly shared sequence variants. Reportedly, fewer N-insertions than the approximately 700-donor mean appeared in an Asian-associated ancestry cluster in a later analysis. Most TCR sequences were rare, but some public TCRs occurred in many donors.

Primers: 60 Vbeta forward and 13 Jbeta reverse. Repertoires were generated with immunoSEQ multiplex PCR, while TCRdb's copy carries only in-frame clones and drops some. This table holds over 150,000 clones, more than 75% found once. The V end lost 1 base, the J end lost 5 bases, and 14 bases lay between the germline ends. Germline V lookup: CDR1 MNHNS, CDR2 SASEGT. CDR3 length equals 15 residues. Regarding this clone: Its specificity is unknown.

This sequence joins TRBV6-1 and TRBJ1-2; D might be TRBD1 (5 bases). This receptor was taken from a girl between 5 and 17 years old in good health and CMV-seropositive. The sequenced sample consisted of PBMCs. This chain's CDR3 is CASSEGGGEGYGYTF. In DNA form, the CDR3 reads TGTGCCAGCAGTGAAGGCGGCGGGGAGGGGTATGGCTACACCTTC.